This T cell receptor beta chain was sequenced during a study of Ad26.COV2.S vaccination and SARS-CoV-2 variants. Study-level background: The COV1001 Ad26.COV2.S trial arm included the donor.

Trimming took 4 bases from V and 5 from J; bases not matched to a gene: 14. The CDR3 runs to 16 residues. CDR1 and CDR2 (germline): SGHRS, YFSETQ. Treatment reported: around 19 received Ad26.COV2.S at low or high dose, single or two shots; roughly 5 received placebo; per-sample allocation not given. Sampling happened 63 days after the first vaccine or placebo injection. An adult aged 18-55 years in Boston served as the donor. The shot given was an Ad26 vector that makes Wuhan-strain SARS-CoV-2 spike. Measured with immunoSEQ multiplex PCR; TCRdb has only the in-frame clones, and not every one. Of around 340,000 clones in the sample, around nine tenths were seen once.

This clonotype originated in a person aged 18-60 years who received the Ad26.COV2.S COVID-19 vaccine or a placebo. The chain recombines TRBV5-1 with TRBJ2-5; 7 bases are shared with TRBD2. The sample consisted of peripheral blood, taken in a trial of Ad26.COV2.S vaccine versus placebo. CDR3: CASSLAGTTVRETQYF. CDR3 DNA: TGCGCCAGCAGCCTGGCCGGGACTACGGTTCGGGAGACCCAGTACTTC.